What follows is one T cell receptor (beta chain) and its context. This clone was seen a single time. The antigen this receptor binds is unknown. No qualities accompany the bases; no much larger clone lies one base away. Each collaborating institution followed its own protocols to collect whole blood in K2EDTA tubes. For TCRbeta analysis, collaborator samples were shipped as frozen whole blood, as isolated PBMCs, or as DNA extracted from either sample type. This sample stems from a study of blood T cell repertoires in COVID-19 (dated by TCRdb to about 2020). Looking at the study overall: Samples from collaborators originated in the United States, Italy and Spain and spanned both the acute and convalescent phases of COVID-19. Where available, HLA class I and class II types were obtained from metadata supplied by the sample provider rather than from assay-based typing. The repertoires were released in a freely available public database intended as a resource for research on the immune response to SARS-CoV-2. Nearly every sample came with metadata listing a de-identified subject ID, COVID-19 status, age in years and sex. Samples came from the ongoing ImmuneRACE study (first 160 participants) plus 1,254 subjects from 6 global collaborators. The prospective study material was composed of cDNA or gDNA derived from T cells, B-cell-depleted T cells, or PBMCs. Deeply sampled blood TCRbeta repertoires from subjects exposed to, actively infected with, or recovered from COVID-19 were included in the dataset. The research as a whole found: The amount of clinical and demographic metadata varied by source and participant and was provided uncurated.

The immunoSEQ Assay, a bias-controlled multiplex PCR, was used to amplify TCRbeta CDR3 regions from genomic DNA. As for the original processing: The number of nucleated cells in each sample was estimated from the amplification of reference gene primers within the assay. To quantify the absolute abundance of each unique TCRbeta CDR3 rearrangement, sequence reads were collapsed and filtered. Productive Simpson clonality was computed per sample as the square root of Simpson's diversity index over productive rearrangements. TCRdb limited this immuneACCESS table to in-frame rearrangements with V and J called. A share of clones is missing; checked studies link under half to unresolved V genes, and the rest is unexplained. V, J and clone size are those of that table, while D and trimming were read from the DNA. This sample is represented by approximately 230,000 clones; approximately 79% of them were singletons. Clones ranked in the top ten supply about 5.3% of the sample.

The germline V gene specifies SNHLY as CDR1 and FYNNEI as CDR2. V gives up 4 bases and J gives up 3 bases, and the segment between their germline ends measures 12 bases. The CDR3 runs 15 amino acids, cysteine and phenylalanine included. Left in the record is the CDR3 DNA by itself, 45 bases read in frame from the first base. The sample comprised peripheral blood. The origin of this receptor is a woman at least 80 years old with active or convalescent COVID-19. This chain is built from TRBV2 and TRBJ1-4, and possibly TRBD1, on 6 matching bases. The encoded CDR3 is CASSVGQNSNEKLFF. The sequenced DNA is TGTGCCAGCAGTGTCGGACAGAACTCTAATGAAAAACTGTTTTTT.